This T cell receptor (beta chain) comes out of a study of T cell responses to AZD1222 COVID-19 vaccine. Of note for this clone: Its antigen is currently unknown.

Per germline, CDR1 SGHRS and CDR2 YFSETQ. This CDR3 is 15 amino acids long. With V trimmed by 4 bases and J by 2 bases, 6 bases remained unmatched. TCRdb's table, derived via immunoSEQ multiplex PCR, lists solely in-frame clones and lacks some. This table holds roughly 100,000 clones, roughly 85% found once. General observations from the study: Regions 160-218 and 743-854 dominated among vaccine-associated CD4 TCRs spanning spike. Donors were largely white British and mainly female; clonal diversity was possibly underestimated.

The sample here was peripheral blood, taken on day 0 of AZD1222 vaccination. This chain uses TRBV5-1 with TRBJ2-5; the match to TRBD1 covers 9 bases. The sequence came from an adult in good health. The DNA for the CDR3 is TGCGCCAGCAGCCGGACAGGGGCAAGTCAAGAGACCCAGTACTTC. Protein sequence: CASSRTGASQETQYF.